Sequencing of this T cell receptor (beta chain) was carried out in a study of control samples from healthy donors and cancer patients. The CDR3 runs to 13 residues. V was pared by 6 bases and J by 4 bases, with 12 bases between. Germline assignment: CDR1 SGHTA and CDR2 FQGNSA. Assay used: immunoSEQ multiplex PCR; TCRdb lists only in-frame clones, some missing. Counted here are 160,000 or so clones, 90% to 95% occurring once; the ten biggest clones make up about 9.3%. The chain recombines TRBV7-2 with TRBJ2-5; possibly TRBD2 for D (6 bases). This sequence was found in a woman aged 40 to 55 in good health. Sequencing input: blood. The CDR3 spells CASSKPGLETQYF. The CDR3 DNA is TGTGCCAGCAGTAAACCGGGACTAGAGACCCAGTACTTC.